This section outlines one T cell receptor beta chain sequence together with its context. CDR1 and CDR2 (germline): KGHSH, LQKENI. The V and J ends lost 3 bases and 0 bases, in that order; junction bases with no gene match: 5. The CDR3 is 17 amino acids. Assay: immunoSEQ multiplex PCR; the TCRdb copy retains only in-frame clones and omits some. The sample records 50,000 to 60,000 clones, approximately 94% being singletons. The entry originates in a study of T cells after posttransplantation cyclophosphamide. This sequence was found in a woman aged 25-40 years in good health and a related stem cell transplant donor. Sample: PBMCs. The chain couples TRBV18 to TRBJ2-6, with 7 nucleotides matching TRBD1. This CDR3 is CASSPSTGDSGANVLTF. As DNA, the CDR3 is TGTGCCAGCTCACCCTCTACAGGGGACTCTGGGGCCAACGTCCTGACTTTC.